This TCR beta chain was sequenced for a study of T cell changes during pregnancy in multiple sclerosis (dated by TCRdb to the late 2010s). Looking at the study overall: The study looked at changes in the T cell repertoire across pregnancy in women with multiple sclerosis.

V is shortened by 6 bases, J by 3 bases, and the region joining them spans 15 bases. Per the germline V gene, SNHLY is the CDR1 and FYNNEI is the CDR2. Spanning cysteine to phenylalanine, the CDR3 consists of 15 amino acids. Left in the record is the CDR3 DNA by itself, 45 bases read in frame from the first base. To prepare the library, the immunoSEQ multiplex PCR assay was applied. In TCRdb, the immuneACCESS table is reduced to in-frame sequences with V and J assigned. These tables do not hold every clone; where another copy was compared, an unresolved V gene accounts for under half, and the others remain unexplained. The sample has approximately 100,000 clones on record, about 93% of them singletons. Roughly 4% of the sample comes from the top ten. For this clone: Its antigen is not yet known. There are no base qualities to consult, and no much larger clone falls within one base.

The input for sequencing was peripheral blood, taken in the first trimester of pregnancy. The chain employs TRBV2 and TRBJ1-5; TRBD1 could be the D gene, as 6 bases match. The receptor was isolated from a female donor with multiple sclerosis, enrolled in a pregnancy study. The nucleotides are TGTGCCAGCAGCGAGGTCAGGGGATCCAATCAGCCCCAGCATTTT. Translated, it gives CASSEVRGSNQPQHF.